The 21 T cell receptor beta chains below were found in one sample sequenced in a study of post-analysis software for immune sequencing data. The TCR beta cDNA libraries contained unique molecular identifiers. In TCRdb, the PCR reads were re-called with MiXCR into one record per CDR3 protein. The data contain roughly 160,000 distinct CDR3 sequences, about 37% of them seen just once; the ten biggest clones take up 25% to 35%. The sequencing used blood, collected after autologous hematopoietic stem cell transplantation. The receptor set was obtained from a girl under 18 with multiple sclerosis.

The chain carries TRBV9 and TRBJ2-3; TRBD2 aligns across 10 bases. V trimming: 4 bases; J trimming: 4 bases; junction bases outside the gene matches: 6. This CDR3 comprises 15 residues. The germline CDR1 and CDR2 sequences are SGDLS and YYNGEE. CDR3: CASSPPSGSADTQYF. The CDR3 bases are TGTGCCAGCAGCCCGCCTAGCGGGAGTGCAGATACGCAGTATTTT.

This clonotype was recorded at least ten times. The chain combines TRBV29-1 with TRBJ1-2; no reliable D call. The CDR3 covers 8 residues. The germline V and J ends were trimmed by 7 bases and 6 bases, with 3 bases remaining between them. The germline V gene has CDR1 SQVTM and CDR2 ANQGSEA. The CDR3 here is CSAHGYTF. The DNA of the CDR3 is TGCAGCGCACATGGCTACACCTTC.

The gene calls are TRBV5-6 and TRBJ1-2; D remains ambiguous. Trimming removed 4 bases at V and 0 bases at J, with 16 bases between. There are 16 residues in the CDR3. CDR1 is SGHDT, CDR2 YYEEEE, per germline. CDR3 DNA sequence: TGTGCCAGCAGCAAAGGACCGGGAGGGCCTAACTATGGCTACACCTTC. It is translated as CASSKGPGGPNYGYTF.

The genes are TRBV7-9 and TRBJ1-1; 8 nucleotides align to TRBD1. The CDR3 totals 17 residues. CDR1 is SEHNR, CDR2 FQNEAQ, per germline (reference sequence). The trim removed 5 bases at V and 6 bases at J, leaving 17 bases unmatched. Here the CDR3 reads CASSPRDIQGVGAEAFF. The CDR3 DNA is TGTGCCAGCAGCCCCCGCGACATACAGGGGGTGGGGGCTGAAGCTTTCTTT. The full variable domain, with the rest looked up from reference TRBV7-9 and TRBJ1-1, is DTGVSQNPRHKITKRGQNVTFRCDPISEHNRLYWYRQTLGQGPEFLTYFQNEAQLEKSRLLSDRFSAERPKGSFSTLEIQRTEQGDSAMYLCASSPRDIQGVGAEAFFGQGTRLTVV.

J is TRBJ2-1 and V is TRBV7-2; no reliable D call. The CDR3 is 15 amino acids. The V and J ends lost 1 base and 0 bases respectively, with 7 bases between them. Germline CDR1 is SGHTA and CDR2 is FQGNSA. The CDR3 bases are TGTGCCAGCAGCTTAGAGACGAACTCCTACAATGAGCAGTTCTTC. This translates into CASSLETNSYNEQFF.

This clonotype has only a few counts. The chain recombines TRBV12-3 or TRBV12-4 with TRBJ1-1, with D maybe TRBD1 (5 bases). Trimming removed 6 bases at V and 1 base at J, with 9 bases between. The CDR3 has 13 residues. CDR3 DNA sequence: TGTGCCAGCAGAAGTGGGACGAACACTGAAGCTTTCTTT. Protein sequence: CASRSGTNTEAFF.

The rearrangement links TRBV27 to TRBJ2-7, with 8 bases matching TRBD1. CDR1 MNHEY and CDR2 SMNVEV come from the germline V gene (reference sequence). With 6 bases clipped from V and 3 bases from J, the junction kept 10 bases outside the gene matches. CDR3 size: 15 residues. The CDR3 reads CASSLRTGLNYEQYF. In DNA, the CDR3 is TGTGCCAGCAGCCTCCGGACAGGGCTAAACTACGAGCAGTACTTC.

The chain links TRBV29-1 to TRBJ2-6; 8 nucleotides agree with TRBD1. Germline assignment: CDR1 SQVTM and CDR2 ANQGSEA. V dropped 5 bases and J dropped 2; count of bases not matched to a gene: 2. This CDR3 comprises 14 residues. Written as DNA, the CDR3 is TGCAGCGTTCAACAGGGGGCTGGGGCCAACGTCCTGACTTTC. It yields the protein CSVQQGAGANVLTF.

This clonotype has just a few counts. The chain carries TRBV27 and TRBJ1-5, with D uncertain. The V end was cut by 7 bases, the J end by 4 bases, with 14 bases between. Per germline, CDR1 MNHEY and CDR2 SMNVEV (reference sequence). CDR3 length: 14 amino acids. The CDR3 DNA follows: TGTGCCAGCACCAAAGGCGGGCCAAATCAGCCCCAGCATTTT. This sequence encodes CASTKGGPNQPQHF.

This chain links TRBV6-5 with TRBJ1-2; D gene uncertain. Germline assignment: CDR1 MNHEY and CDR2 SVGAGI. CDR3 size: 13 residues. Trimming shortened V by 0 bases and J by 2 bases, and 4 bases separated the two germline ends. The CDR3 reads CASSYSGNYGYTF. In DNA, the CDR3 is TGTGCCAGCAGTTACTCAGGGAACTATGGCTACACCTTC.

This clonotype was detected a few times. The chain uses TRBV2 and TRBJ2-7, with unresolved D. This CDR3 is 15 amino acids long. Trimming took 0 bases from V and 2 from J, leaving 11 bases between them. The germline V gene has CDR1 SNHLY and CDR2 FYNNEI. The chain's CDR3 is CASSEARRTAYEQYF. CDR3 nucleotide sequence: TGTGCCAGCAGTGAAGCCCGTAGGACCGCCTACGAGCAGTACTTC.

This clonotype appeared a few times. This sequence joins TRBV7-2 and TRBJ2-4; 8 bases fit TRBD1. V shed 4 bases and J 4 bases; nucleotides not matched to a gene: 9. Looked up from germline, CDR1 is SGHTA and CDR2 is FQGNSA. CDR3 length equals 16 residues. CDR3 sequence: CASSSASTGAKNIQYF. In nucleotides, the CDR3 is TGTGCCAGCAGCTCAGCTTCGACAGGGGCAAAAAACATTCAGTACTTC.

In regard to this clonotype: A single base separates this from a much larger clone, so it may be a read error. The DNA of the CDR3 is TGTGCCAGCAGCTTAGGACAGCACTCTGAGGCCAACGTCCTGACTTTC. Protein sequence: CASSLGQHSEANVLTF. The rearrangement links TRBV7-2 to TRBJ2-6; TRBD1 might be the D (5 bases). CDR1 is SGHTA, CDR2 FQGNSA, per germline. The CDR3 covers 16 residues.

Ten or more counts support this clonotype. J is TRBJ2-1 and V is TRBV4-1; 14 bases line up with TRBD2. The CDR3 is made up of 15 amino acids. J gave up 8 bases and V 3 bases, and 3 bases lay outside the gene matches. Germline CDR1 MGHRA, CDR2 YSYEKL. The CDR3 reads CASSQLGLAGDEQFF. CDR3 in DNA: TGCGCCAGCAGCCAGTTGGGACTAGCGGGAGATGAGCAGTTCTTC.

This rearrangement joins TRBV20-1 to TRBJ1-5; 7 positions match TRBD1. After removal of 2 bases from V and 0 bases from J, the junction contained 1 base not matched to a gene. Germline CDR1 is DFQATT and CDR2 is SNEGSKA (reference sequence). CDR3 size: 14 residues. CDR3 region: CSARRDSSNQPQHF. CDR3 DNA: TGCAGTGCTAGACGGGACAGTAGCAATCAGCCCCAGCATTTT.

This rearrangement joins TRBV18 to TRBJ2-7, with unresolved D. The length of the CDR3 is 13 residues. Per the germline V gene, CDR1 is KGHSH and CDR2 is LQKENI. Trimming left V 5 bases short and J 3 bases short, with 11 bases between. This CDR3 is CASSRDGLYEQYF. CDR3 bases: TGTGCCAGCTCAAGAGACGGGCTCTACGAGCAGTACTTC.

This rearrangement joins TRBV7-8 to TRBJ2-1; D remains unclear. The J call could be wrong; TRBJ2-7 is a better fit for the DNA end. This CDR3 is built from 16 residues. In germline, CDR1 is SGHVS, CDR2 FQNEAQ. Written as DNA, the CDR3 is TGTGCCAGCAGCTCTCCCATCTTTCTCCCGGGCAATGAGCAGTACTTC. Protein: CASSSPIFLPGNEQYF.

To note about this clonotype: A much bigger clone sits one base away, suggesting this may be a read error. This chain uses TRBV20-1 with TRBJ2-5; a weak D match, TRBD2 (7 bases). Germline loops: CDR1 DFQATT, CDR2 SNEGSKA (reference sequence). The length of the CDR3 is 13 residues. Trimming left V 8 bases short and J 4 bases short, with 17 bases between. The DNA for the CDR3 is TGCAGTACGAACATGCGGGGGCGAGAGACCCAGTACTTC. Protein sequence: CSTNMRGRETQYF.

This chain uses TRBV12-3 or TRBV12-4 with TRBJ2-3; tentative D call: TRBD1 (6 bases). Trimming removed 6 bases from V and 6 bases from J, with 19 bases in between. The CDR3 consists of 15 residues. The CDR3 nucleotides are TGTGCCAGCAGACGCGTACTAGGGGGTGTTGATACGCAGTATTTT. Residues: CASRRVLGGVDTQYF.

In its sample, this clonotype was seen many times. V gene TRBV6-1 combines with J gene TRBJ1-2; no clear D gene. The CDR3 sequence is 13 residues long. With 8 bases removed from V and 0 bases from J, the gap between germline ends came to 10 bases. Germline CDR1 reads MNHNS; CDR2 reads SASEGT. Here the CDR3 DNA reads TGTGCCAGCGGACCCCCAGCTAACTATGGCTACACCTTC. Translated: CASGPPANYGYTF.

This chain joins TRBV5-1 and TRBJ1-1; TRBD1 matches 7 bases. CDR3 length: 15 residues. Per germline, CDR1 SGHRS and CDR2 YFSETQ. After removal of 4 bases from V and 4 bases from J, the junction contained 10 bases not matched to a gene. CDR3 sequence reads: CASSPRQGDGTEAFF. CDR3 coding DNA: TGCGCCAGCAGCCCCAGACAGGGAGATGGCACTGAAGCTTTCTTT.